Reported below is one TCR beta chain. Profiled with immunoSEQ multiplex PCR; TCRdb holds only in-frame clones, not every one. The sample shows 430,000 or so clones, roughly 90% of them seen only once. This sample stems from a study of blood T cell repertoires in COVID-19. Study information: PBMCs, B-cell-depleted T cells, or T cells provided the cDNA or gDNA that made up the material.

In terms of age and location, participants ranged from roughly 18 to 95 years and lived in about 25 US areas. Cohort placement rested on clinical history that participants reported themselves. This TCR came from a woman aged 18-29 years who had been exposed to COVID-19. Sequencing was done on a sample of PBMCs or T cells enriched from blood (not recorded which).

CDR3 sequence (DNA): TGTGCCAGCGTGGAGGGCCCCTACGAGCAGTACTTC. Encoded protein: CASVEGPYEQYF. The rearrangement joins TRBV28 to TRBJ2-7; possibly TRBD2 for D (6 bases). Per germline, CDR1 MDHEN and CDR2 SYDVKM. The V end was cut by 8 bases, the J end by 2 bases, with 10 bases between. The CDR3 extends over 12 amino acids.